What follows describes a single T cell receptor beta chain. The junction had 11 bases not matched to a gene; V was cut back by 3 bases and J by 6 bases. Germline CDR1 reads LGHNA; CDR2 reads YNFKEQ. The CDR3 spans 15 residues. TCRdb's table, derived via immunoSEQ multiplex PCR, lists solely in-frame clones and lacks some. The sample has roughly 50,000 clones; 85% to 90% are singletons. This record comes from a study of blood T cell repertoires in COVID-19. This receptor was taken from a human donor in a cohort sampled during active COVID-19. Sequencing was performed on peripheral blood. The chain links TRBV4-2 to TRBJ2-7, with 7 bases matching TRBD2. CDR3 region: CASSQPAASGSEQYF. CDR3 sequence (DNA): TGTGCCAGCAGCCAGCCAGCAGCTAGCGGCAGCGAGCAGTACTTC.